This T cell receptor beta chain was captured in a study of blood T cell repertoires in COVID-19. In the source study's methods: Estimation of nucleated cell counts was performed using reference gene primer amplification. Clones were sequenced by immunoSEQ multiplex PCR, and TCRdb holds only the in-frame ones, with some missing. The V and J calls and clone size were taken over from that table, and D and trimming were inferred from the DNA. The table records fewer than 350,000 clones, around 88% of them present only once. The germline V gene has CDR1 PRHDT and CDR2 FYEKMQ (reference sequence). The junction had 6 bases not matched to a gene; V was cut back by 4 bases and J by 4 bases. The CDR3 runs to 14 residues.

The chain is built from TRBV13 and TRBJ1-2; 7 bases align to TRBD1. The receptor was derived from a woman aged 25 to 39 with COVID-19, enrolled during active disease. Material for sequencing was peripheral blood. The CDR3 coding sequence is TGTGCCAGCAGCTCCGGACAGGCGATCTATGGCTACACCTTC. Protein product: CASSSGQAIYGYTF.